What follows are 30 T cell receptor beta chains derived from one specimen sequenced in a study of T-cell memory formation after mild COVID-19. MiXCR, run by TCRdb on the 5' RACE reads, gives a single entry per CDR3 protein. This repertoire shows 200,000 to 300,000 distinct CDR3 sequences, 15% found once; its top ten account for around 2%. Sequencing input: PBMCs or a T cell subset sorted from them (not recorded which). Receptors were obtained from an adult woman who had mild COVID-19 (a few samples of this study predate the infection). Cell type and time point are not known.

This clonotype has ten or more counts. The chain links TRBV5-1 to TRBJ2-3, with TRBD2 matching over 8 bases. Germline V CDR1 and CDR2: SGHRS, YFSETQ. This CDR3 contains 14 residues. Unmatched junction bases numbered 5, after V lost 3 bases and J lost 5 bases. This CDR3 is CASSSSGTRDTQYF. DNA of the CDR3: TGCGCCAGCAGCTCCTCCGGGACTAGAGATACGCAGTATTTT.

This clonotype was seen only a few times. The CDR3 region is CASSQEKLGASSRNQPQHF. CDR3 in DNA: TGCGCCAGCAGCCAAGAAAAATTGGGAGCCTCGTCGCGAAATCAGCCCCAGCATTTT. The chain couples TRBV4-1 to TRBJ1-5; D not resolved. With 0 bases removed from V and 4 bases from J, the gap between germline ends came to 22 bases. Germline V gene lookup returns CDR1 MGHRA and CDR2 YSYEKL. There are 19 residues in the CDR3.

This clonotype was recorded a few times. The V gene is TRBV7-3, the J gene TRBJ1-2; 8 bases agree with TRBD1. V trimming: 5 bases; J trimming: 6 bases; junction bases outside the gene matches: 14. The CDR3 is made up of 16 amino acids. Germline loops: CDR1 SGHTA, CDR2 FQGTGA. Here the CDR3 reads CASSPSSDREVDGYTF. The CDR3 bases are TGTGCCAGCAGCCCCTCTTCGGACAGGGAGGTCGATGGCTACACCTTC.

This clonotype appeared a few times. The chain has TRBV5-1 and TRBJ1-2; tentative D call: TRBD1 (6 bases). Germline CDR1 and CDR2: SGHRS and YFSETQ. V was clipped by 0 bases and J by 8 bases, with 14 bases between them. The CDR3 is made up of 14 amino acids. The CDR3 DNA follows: TGCGCCAGCAGCTTGGCGGTGGGGGCAGGAGGCTACACCTTC. The encoded protein is CASSLAVGAGGYTF.

The chain has TRBV3-1 and TRBJ2-2; 8 positions agree with TRBD1. This CDR3 spans 15 amino acids. The V gene's germline CDR1 is LGHDT and CDR2 YNNKEL (reference sequence). Losses at the gene ends were 3 bases for V and 6 bases for J; bases not matched to a gene: 6. CDR3 coding DNA: TGTGCCAGCAGCCAGAGGACAGGGAAGGCCGGGGAGCTGTTTTTT. It yields the protein CASSQRTGKAGELFF.

This clonotype has a handful of counts. This sequence joins TRBV13 and TRBJ2-3; TRBD1 or TRBD2 may be the D gene (6 bases each). This CDR3 contains 14 residues. Deletions cut 1 base from V and 8 bases from J, with 13 bases between. Germline V gives CDR1 PRHDT, CDR2 FYEKMQ (reference sequence). In DNA form, the CDR3 reads TGTGCCAGCAGCTTAGTCGGGGGCCCAAGTACGCAGTATTTT. It yields the protein CASSLVGGPSTQYF.

V and J are TRBV7-2 and TRBJ2-5; tentatively, D is TRBD1 or TRBD2 (6 bases each). The V end lost 4 bases, the J end lost 3 bases, and 9 bases lay between the germline ends. The CDR3 is 13 residues long. CDR1 and CDR2 from the germline V gene are SGHTA and FQGNSA. CDR3 nucleotides: TGTGCCAGCAGCTGGGGGGCCGAAGAGACCCAGTACTTC. This sequence encodes CASSWGAEETQYF.

The genes are TRBV28 and TRBJ2-2; no definite D call. In germline, CDR1 is MDHEN, CDR2 SYDVKM. Trimming took 2 bases from V and 1 from J, leaving 5 bases between them. CDR3 length: 14 residues. This CDR3 reads CASSLPLNTGELFF. In DNA form, the CDR3 reads TGTGCCAGCAGTTTACCACTGAACACCGGGGAGCTGTTTTTT. Based on the CDR3 plus reference TRBV28 and TRBJ2-2, the full variable domain is DVKVTQSSRYLVKRTGEKVFLECVQDMDHENMFWYRQDPGLGLRLIYFSYDVKMKEKGDIPEGYSVSREKKERFSLILESASTNQTSMYLCASSLPLNTGELFFGEGSRLTVL.

The chain has TRBV3-1 and TRBJ2-1, with D possibly TRBD1 on 6 matching bases. V dropped 1 base and J dropped 7 bases, with 11 bases sitting between them. The CDR3 totals 14 residues. Germline CDR1 reads LGHDT; CDR2 reads YNNKEL (reference sequence). CDR3 DNA: TGTGCCAGCAGCCAAGCCCCCCAGGGGAATGAGCAGTTCTTC. Its translation is CASSQAPQGNEQFF.

This rearrangement joins TRBV3-1 to TRBJ2-3; D possibly corresponds to TRBD2 (5 bases). Trimming cost V 4 bases and J 3 bases, with 8 bases left between them. This CDR3 is 13 amino acids long. CDR1 and CDR2 (germline): LGHDT, YNNKEL (reference sequence). The CDR3 loop is CASSPLATDTQYF. The CDR3 DNA sequence: TGTGCCAGCAGCCCTCTAGCAACAGATACGCAGTATTTT.

The chain is built from TRBV24-1 and TRBJ2-1; 14 bases match TRBD2. Losses at the gene ends were 4 bases for V and 7 bases for J; bases not matched to a gene: 2. This CDR3 contains 15 residues. CDR1 KGHDR and CDR2 SFDVKD come from the germline V gene. The CDR3 nucleotides are TGTGCCACCAGTGAAGGGACTAGCGGGAGAAATGAGCAGTTCTTC. This encodes CATSEGTSGRNEQFF.

The V call is TRBV5-1, the J call TRBJ2-3, with 11 positions matching TRBD2. V lost 1 base, J lost 5 bases, and 3 bases stayed unmatched. The CDR3 runs 15 residues. Looked up from germline, CDR1 is SGHRS and CDR2 is YFSETQ. CDR3 coding DNA: TGCGCCAGCAGCTTGCAGACTAGCGGGAAAGATACGCAGTATTTT. Translating it yields CASSLQTSGKDTQYF.

The chain links TRBV5-6 to TRBJ2-7; 8 bases line up with TRBD2. Germline V gene sequence: CDR1 SGHDT, CDR2 YYEEEE. The trim removed 2 bases at V and 0 bases at J, leaving 4 bases unmatched. The CDR3 runs 15 residues. CDR3 in DNA: TGTGCCAGCAGCTTTGCGGGAGGATCCTCCTACGAGCAGTACTTC. Its translation: CASSFAGGSSYEQYF.

This clonotype has more than one count but fewer than ten. For the CDR3, the DNA is TGTGCCAGCAGCTTAGCGAGTGGAGAGAACACCGGGGAGCTGTTTTTT. Residues: CASSLASGENTGELFF. The chain recombines TRBV7-6 with TRBJ2-2; D ambiguous. Looked up from germline, CDR1 is SGHVS and CDR2 is FNYEAQ. With 0 bases removed from V and 1 base from J, the gap between germline ends came to 9 bases. The CDR3 has 16 residues.

The chain combines TRBV25-1 with TRBJ1-5; D remains unclear. The CDR3 contains 14 residues. Trimming removed 3 bases at V and 3 bases at J, with 9 bases between. Germline loops: CDR1 MGHDK, CDR2 SYGVNS. The CDR3 DNA sequence: TGTGCCAGCAGTGAGGCACACTACAATCAGCCCCAGCATTTT. Residues: CASSEAHYNQPQHF.

Only a few counts were recorded for this clonotype. This rearrangement joins TRBV6-2 or TRBV6-3 to TRBJ2-7; D not certain. The V gene's germline CDR1 is MNHEY and CDR2 SVGEGT. The CDR3 length is 11 residues. The V and J ends lost 6 bases and 9 bases respectively, with 12 bases between them. The CDR3 protein is CASSTIYRQYF. CDR3 nucleotide sequence: TGTGCCAGCAGCACGATCTACAGGCAGTACTTC.

J is TRBJ1-6 and V is TRBV20-1; D is undetermined. The CDR3 runs to 12 residues. CDR1 and CDR2 from the germline V gene are DFQATT and SNEGSKA (reference sequence). Trimming removed 0 bases from V and 11 bases from J, with 8 bases in between. The CDR3 nucleotides read TGCAGTGCTAGAGATAAAGGGCCACCCCTCCACTTT. Translated: CSARDKGPPLHF.

The chain links TRBV7-2 to TRBJ1-5; D is perhaps TRBD1 (5 bases). Trimming removed 3 bases at V and 5 bases at J, with 14 bases between. CDR3 size: 15 residues. Germline-derived CDR1 and CDR2 are SGHTA and FQGNSA. The CDR3 region is CASSFSQGGDQPQHF. DNA of the CDR3: TGTGCCAGCAGCTTCTCGCAGGGAGGGGATCAGCCCCAGCATTTT.

There are a few counts of this clonotype. The rearrangement joins TRBV4-2 to TRBJ2-3; 9 bases map to TRBD2. Germline V lookup: CDR1 LGHNA, CDR2 YNFKEQ. This CDR3 has 15 amino acids. With 4 bases clipped from V and 5 bases from J, the junction kept 7 bases outside the gene matches. CDR3 DNA sequence: TGTGCCAGCAGCCGTAGCGGGAGAGAAGGAGATACGCAGTATTTT. Translating it yields CASSRSGREGDTQYF.

The chain combines TRBV10-3 with TRBJ1-1, with no clear D. The CDR3 totals 14 residues. V was shortened by 4 bases and J by 1 base, with 10 bases between the two germline ends. CDR1 and CDR2 (germline): ENHRY, SYGVKD. CDR3 in amino acids: CAISATEGNTEAFF. The CDR3 DNA reads as TGTGCCATCAGTGCCACAGAGGGGAACACTGAAGCTTTCTTT.

This clonotype was seen ten or more times. The CDR3 is CASSQVGGRSAREQFF. The CDR3 coding sequence is TGTGCCAGCAGCCAAGTAGGCGGGAGGTCTGCCCGTGAGCAGTTCTTC. The V call is TRBV3-1, the J call TRBJ2-1, with 8 bases matching TRBD2. The CDR3 runs to 16 residues. Trimming at V came to 1 base and at J to 9 bases, leaving 11 bases not matched to a gene. The germline V gene has CDR1 LGHDT and CDR2 YNNKEL (reference sequence).

J is TRBJ2-3 and V is TRBV7-9; TRBD2 matches 9 bases. This CDR3 has 15 amino acids. CDR1 is SEHNR and CDR2 is FQNEAQ in the germline V gene (reference sequence). Trimming cost V 0 bases and J 6 bases; bases outside gene matches: 4. In DNA form, the CDR3 reads TGTGCCAGCAGCTTAGCAGCGGGGGGTTACGATACGCAGTATTTT. It codes for CASSLAAGGYDTQYF.

The V and J genes are TRBV12-3 or TRBV12-4 and TRBJ1-2, with TRBD1 matching over 7 bases. V shed 3 bases, J shed 4 bases, and the junction held 5 bases outside the gene matches. This CDR3 comprises 14 residues. The DNA for the CDR3 is TGTGCCAGCAGTTTCGGACAGGCGACCTATGGCTACACCTTC. Translated: CASSFGQATYGYTF.

This clonotype came up a few times. This rearrangement joins TRBV15 to TRBJ2-5; TRBD2 agrees at 11 bases. Germline V lookup: CDR1 LNHNV, CDR2 YYDKDF (reference sequence). The CDR3 totals 16 residues. With V trimmed by 3 bases and J by 2 bases, 5 bases remained unmatched. The CDR3 reads CATSSRLAGIQETQYF. CDR3 coding DNA: TGTGCCACCAGCAGCCGACTAGCGGGGATACAAGAGACCCAGTACTTC. Variable domain in full (rest from reference TRBV15 and TRBJ2-5): DAMVIQNPRYQVTQFGKPVTLSCSQTLNHNVMYWYQQKSSQAPKLLFHYYDKDFNNEADTPDNFQSRRPNTSFCFLDIRSPGLGDTAMYLCATSSRLAGIQETQYFGPGTRLLVL.

This clonotype was detected ten times or more. The rearrangement uses TRBV20-1 and TRBJ2-7; D is possibly TRBD1 or TRBD2 (5 bases each). The V end lost 4 bases, the J end lost 4 bases, and 17 bases lay between the germline ends. The CDR3 sequence is 14 residues long. CDR1 is DFQATT, CDR2 SNEGSKA, per germline (reference sequence). In nucleotides, the CDR3 is TGCAGTGCTACTGTCGGGGCTGGGGCATACGAGCAGTACTTC. The encoded protein is CSATVGAGAYEQYF.

V is TRBV29-1 and J is TRBJ2-3; D is perhaps TRBD1 or TRBD2 (5 bases each). CDR1 and CDR2 from the germline V gene are SQVTM and ANQGSEA. The CDR3 totals 13 residues. V was clipped by 5 bases and J by 7 bases, with 16 bases between them. CDR3 coding DNA: TGCAGCGTTTCTTCCCCCGGGGCAAATACGCAGTATTTT. It is translated as CSVSSPGANTQYF.

The CDR3 bases are TGCAGCGTTGAATGGTGGGGGGCTAGGGGAAAACTGTTTTTT. Protein product: CSVEWWGARGKLFF. The V gene is TRBV29-1, the J gene TRBJ1-4, with a possible D match to TRBD1 (6 bases). Trimming removed 2 bases at V and 10 bases at J, with 17 bases between. CDR3 length: 14 residues. Germline-derived CDR1 and CDR2 are SQVTM and ANQGSEA.

This clonotype turned up a few times. The chain carries TRBV20-1 and TRBJ1-6, with 8 bases that match TRBD1. Germline loops: CDR1 DFQATT, CDR2 SNEGSKA (reference sequence). The CDR3 loop spans 15 amino acids. V trimming: 5 bases; J trimming: 6 bases; junction bases outside the gene matches: 9. CDR3 DNA: TGCAGTGCTTCCGCCCGGACAGGGAGTAATTCACCCCTCCACTTT. It translates to CSASARTGSNSPLHF.

V is TRBV20-1 and J is TRBJ1-2, with no clear D. Germline V gene lookup returns CDR1 DFQATT and CDR2 SNEGSKA (reference sequence). The CDR3 totals 10 residues. V was cut by 6 bases and J by 7 bases, with 9 bases left in between. CDR3 sequence (DNA): TGCAGTGCGACCGACTTTGGCTACACCTTC. Amino acids: CSATDFGYTF.

Only a few counts were recorded for this clonotype. The CDR3 reads CASSGGPLNQPQHF. In nucleotides, the CDR3 is TGTGCCAGCAGCGGGGGACCGCTCAATCAGCCCCAGCATTTT. V and J are TRBV7-9 and TRBJ1-5; perhaps TRBD1 as D (5 bases). The germline gives CDR1 SEHNR, CDR2 FQNEAQ (reference sequence). The CDR3 totals 14 residues. Trimming left V 5 bases short and J 3 bases short, with 11 bases between.